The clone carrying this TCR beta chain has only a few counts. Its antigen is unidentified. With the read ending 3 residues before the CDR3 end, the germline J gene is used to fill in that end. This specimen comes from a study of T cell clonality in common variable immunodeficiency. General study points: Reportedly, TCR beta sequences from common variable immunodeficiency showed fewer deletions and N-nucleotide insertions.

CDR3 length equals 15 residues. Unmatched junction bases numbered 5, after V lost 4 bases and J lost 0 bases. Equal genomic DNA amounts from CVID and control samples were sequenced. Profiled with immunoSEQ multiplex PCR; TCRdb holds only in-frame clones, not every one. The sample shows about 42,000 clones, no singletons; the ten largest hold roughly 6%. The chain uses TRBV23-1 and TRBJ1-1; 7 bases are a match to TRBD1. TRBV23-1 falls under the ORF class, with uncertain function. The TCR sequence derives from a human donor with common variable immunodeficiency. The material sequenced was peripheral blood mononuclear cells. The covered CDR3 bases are TGCGCCAGCAGTCGATACAGGGGTATGAACACTGAA. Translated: CASSRYRGMNTE. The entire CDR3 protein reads CASSRYRGMNTEAFF.